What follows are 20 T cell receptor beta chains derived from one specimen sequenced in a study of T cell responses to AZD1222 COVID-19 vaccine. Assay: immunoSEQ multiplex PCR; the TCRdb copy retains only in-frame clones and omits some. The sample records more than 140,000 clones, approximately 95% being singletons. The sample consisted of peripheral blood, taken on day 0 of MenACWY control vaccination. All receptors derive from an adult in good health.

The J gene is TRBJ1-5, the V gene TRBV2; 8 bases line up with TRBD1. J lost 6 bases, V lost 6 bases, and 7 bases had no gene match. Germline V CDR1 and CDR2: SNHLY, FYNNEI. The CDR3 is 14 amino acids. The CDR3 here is CASSLGTGGQPQHF. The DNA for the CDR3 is TGTGCCAGCAGCCTAGGGACAGGTGGTCAGCCCCAGCATTTT.

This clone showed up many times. In DNA, the CDR3 is TGTGCCAGCAGCAAGGGACGGTACAATTCACCCCTCCACTTT. Translation gives CASSKGRYNSPLHF. The gene calls are TRBV6-2 or TRBV6-3 and TRBJ1-6; D may be TRBD1 (5 bases). In germline, CDR1 is MNHEY, CDR2 SVGEGT. V was clipped by 6 bases and J by 7 bases, with 13 bases between them. This CDR3 comprises 14 residues.

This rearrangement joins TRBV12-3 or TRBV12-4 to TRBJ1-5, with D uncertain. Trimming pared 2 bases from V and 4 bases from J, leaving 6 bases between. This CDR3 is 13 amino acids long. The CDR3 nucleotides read TGTGCCAGCAGTTTATGGGGTAATCAGCCCCAGCATTTT. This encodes CASSLWGNQPQHF.

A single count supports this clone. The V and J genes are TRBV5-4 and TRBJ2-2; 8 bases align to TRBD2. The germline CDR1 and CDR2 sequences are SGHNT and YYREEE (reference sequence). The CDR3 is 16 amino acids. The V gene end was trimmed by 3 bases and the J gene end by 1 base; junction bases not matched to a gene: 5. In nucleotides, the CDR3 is TGTGCCAGCAGCTGGTTAGCGGGAAGGAACACCGGGGAGCTGTTTTTT. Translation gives CASSWLAGRNTGELFF. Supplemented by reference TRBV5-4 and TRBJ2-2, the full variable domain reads ETGVTQSPTHLIKTRGQQVTLRCSSQSGHNTVSWYQQALGQGPQFIFQYYREEENGRGNFPPRFSGLQFPNYSSELNVNALELDDSALYLCASSWLAGRNTGELFFGEGSRLTVL.

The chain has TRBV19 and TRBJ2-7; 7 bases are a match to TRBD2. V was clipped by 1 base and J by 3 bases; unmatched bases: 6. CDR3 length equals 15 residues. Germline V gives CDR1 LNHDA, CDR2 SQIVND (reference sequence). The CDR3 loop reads CASSIVGGSGYEQYF. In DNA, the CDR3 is TGTGCCAGTAGTATAGTTGGCGGGAGTGGCTACGAGCAGTACTTC.

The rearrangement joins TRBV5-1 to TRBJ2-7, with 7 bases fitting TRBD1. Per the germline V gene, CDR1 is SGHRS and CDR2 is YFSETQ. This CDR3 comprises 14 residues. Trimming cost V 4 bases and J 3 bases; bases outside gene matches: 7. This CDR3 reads CASSRDSGSYEQYF. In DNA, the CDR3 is TGCGCCAGCAGCCGGGACAGCGGAAGCTACGAGCAGTACTTC. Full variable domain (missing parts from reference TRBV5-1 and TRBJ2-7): KAGVTQTPRYLIKTRGQQVTLSCSPISGHRSVSWYQQTPGQGLQFLFEYFSETQRNKGNFPGRFSGRQFSNSRSEMNVSTLELGDSALYLCASSRDSGSYEQYFGPGTRLTVT.

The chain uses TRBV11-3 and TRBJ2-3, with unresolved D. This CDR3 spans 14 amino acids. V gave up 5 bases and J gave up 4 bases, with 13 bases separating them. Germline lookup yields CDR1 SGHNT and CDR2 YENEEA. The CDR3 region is CASSEENGADTQYF. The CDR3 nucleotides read TGTGCCAGCAGCGAAGAAAACGGCGCAGATACGCAGTATTTT.

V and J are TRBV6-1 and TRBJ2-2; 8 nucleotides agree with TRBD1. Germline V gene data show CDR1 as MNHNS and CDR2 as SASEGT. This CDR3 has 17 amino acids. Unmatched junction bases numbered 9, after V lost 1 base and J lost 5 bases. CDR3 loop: CASSEVGQGARTGELFF. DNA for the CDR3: TGTGCCAGCAGTGAAGTAGGGCAGGGGGCACGTACCGGGGAGCTGTTTTTT.

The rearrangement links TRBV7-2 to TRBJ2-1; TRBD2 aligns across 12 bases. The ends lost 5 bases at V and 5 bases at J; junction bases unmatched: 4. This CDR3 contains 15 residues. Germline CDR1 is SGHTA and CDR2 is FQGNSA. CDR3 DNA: TGTGCCAGCAGCGGACTAGCGGGGATAAACAATGAGCAGTTCTTC. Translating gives CASSGLAGINNEQFF.

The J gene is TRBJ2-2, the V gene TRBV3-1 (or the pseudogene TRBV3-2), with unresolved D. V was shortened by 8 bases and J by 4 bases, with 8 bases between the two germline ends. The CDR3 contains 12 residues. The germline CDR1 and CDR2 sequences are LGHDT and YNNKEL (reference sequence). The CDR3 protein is CASSGSTGELFF. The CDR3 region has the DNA TGTGCCAGCTCTGGCTCCACCGGGGAGCTGTTTTTT.

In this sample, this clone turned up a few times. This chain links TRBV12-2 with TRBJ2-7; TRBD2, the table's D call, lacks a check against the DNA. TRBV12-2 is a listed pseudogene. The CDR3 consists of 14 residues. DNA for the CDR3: TGTGCAAGTCGCTTATTATCCCGAGTTCGCGAGCAGTACTTC. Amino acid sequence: CASRLLSRVREQYF.

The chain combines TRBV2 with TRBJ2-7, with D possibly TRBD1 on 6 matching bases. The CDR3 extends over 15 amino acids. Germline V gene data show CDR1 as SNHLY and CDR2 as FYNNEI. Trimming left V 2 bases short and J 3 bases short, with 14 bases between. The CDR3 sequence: CASSERSGASYEQYF. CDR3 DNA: TGTGCCAGCAGTGAACGGTCAGGGGCCAGCTACGAGCAGTACTTC.

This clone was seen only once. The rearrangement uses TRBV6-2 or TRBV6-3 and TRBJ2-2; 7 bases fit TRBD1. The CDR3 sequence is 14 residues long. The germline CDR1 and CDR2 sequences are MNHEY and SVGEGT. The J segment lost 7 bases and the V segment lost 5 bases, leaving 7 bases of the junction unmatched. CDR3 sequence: CASSTTGRNGELFF. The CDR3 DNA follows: TGTGCCAGCAGTACGACAGGGAGAAACGGGGAGCTGTTTTTT.

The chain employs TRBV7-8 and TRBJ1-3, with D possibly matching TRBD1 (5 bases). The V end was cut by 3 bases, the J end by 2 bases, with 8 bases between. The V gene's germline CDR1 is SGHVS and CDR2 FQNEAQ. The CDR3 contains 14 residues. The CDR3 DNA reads TGTGCCAGCAGCTTGGGGCATGCTGGAAACACCATATATTTT. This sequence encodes CASSLGHAGNTIYF.

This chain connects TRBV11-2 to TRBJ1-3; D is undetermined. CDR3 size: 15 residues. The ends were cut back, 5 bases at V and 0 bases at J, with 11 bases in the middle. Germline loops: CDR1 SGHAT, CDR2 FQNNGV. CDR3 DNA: TGTGCCAGCAGCCCTACGGGCCACTCTGGAAACACCATATATTTT. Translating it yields CASSPTGHSGNTIYF.

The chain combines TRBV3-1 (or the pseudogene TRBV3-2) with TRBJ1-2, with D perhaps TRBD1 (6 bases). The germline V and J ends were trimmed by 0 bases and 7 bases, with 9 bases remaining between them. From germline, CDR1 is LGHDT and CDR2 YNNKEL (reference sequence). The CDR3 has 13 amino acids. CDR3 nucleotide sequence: TGTGCCAGCAGCCAAGATATGGGGGCTGGCTACACCTTC. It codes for CASSQDMGAGYTF.

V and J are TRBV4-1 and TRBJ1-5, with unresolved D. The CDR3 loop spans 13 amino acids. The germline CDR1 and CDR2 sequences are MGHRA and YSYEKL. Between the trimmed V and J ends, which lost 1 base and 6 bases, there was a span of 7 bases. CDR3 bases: TGCGCCAGCAGCCAAGTAGGGAGTCAGCCCCAGCATTTT. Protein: CASSQVGSQPQHF.

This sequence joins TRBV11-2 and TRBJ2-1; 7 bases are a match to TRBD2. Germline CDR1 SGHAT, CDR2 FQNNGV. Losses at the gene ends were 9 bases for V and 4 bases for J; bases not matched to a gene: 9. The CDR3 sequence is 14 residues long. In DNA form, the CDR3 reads TGTGCCAGTTCGAAAATTAGCGGGTACAATGAGCAGTTCTTC. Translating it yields CASSKISGYNEQFF.

The CDR3 protein is CASSFEGQETQYF. In DNA form, the CDR3 reads TGTGCCAGCAGCTTCGAGGGCCAAGAGACCCAGTACTTC. The genes are TRBV7-9 and TRBJ2-5, with D perhaps TRBD2 (5 bases). The CDR3 loop spans 13 amino acids. Germline CDR1 and CDR2: SEHNR and FQNEAQ (reference sequence). V was trimmed by 3 bases and J by 1 base, leaving 6 bases between them.

The CDR3: CASSNPASRNTEAFF. The DNA of the CDR3 is TGTGCCAGCAGTAACCCCGCGTCAAGGAACACTGAAGCTTTCTTT. The rearrangement joins TRBV2 to TRBJ1-1; D unresolved. The CDR3 runs to 15 residues. Germline CDR1 reads SNHLY; CDR2 reads FYNNEI. V gave up 5 bases and J gave up 1 base, with 14 bases separating them.